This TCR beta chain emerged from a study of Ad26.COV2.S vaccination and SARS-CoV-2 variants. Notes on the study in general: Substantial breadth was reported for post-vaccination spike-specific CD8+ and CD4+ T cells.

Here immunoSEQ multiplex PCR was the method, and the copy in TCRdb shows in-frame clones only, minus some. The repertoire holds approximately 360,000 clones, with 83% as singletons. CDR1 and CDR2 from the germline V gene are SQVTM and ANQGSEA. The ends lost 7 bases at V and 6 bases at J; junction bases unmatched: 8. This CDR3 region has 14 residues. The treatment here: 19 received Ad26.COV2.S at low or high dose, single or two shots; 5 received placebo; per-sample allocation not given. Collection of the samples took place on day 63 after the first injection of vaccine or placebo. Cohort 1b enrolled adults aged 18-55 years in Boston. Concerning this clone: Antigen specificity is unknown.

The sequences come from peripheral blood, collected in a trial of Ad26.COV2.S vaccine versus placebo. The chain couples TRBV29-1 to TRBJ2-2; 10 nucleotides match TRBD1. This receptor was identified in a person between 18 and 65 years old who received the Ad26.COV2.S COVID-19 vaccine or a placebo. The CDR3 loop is CSAAGTGEAGELFF. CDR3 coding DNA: TGCAGCGCGGCCGGGACAGGGGAGGCCGGGGAGCTGTTTTTT.